Included here is one TCR beta chain sequence, with context. It lacks a known antigen. Base qualities are not at hand, and no much larger clone is one base apart. Using the deep immunoSEQ assay, TCR CDR3 regions were amplified from genomic DNA by multiplex PCR. Extracted genomic DNA from each cell subset was distributed evenly across all wells of several immunoSEQ 96-well plates, and each plate was treated as a replicate. For sorted subsets, each replicate PCR was loaded with 150 to 250 ng genomic DNA, equivalent to about 30,000 T cell genomes. Purified libraries were measured with a Qubit 3.0 fluorometer, size-checked on a Bioanalyzer 2100, and measured again with the KAPA Library Quantification kit. A separate single-read 150-cycle Illumina NextSeq 550 flow cell was used to sequence each immunoSEQ 96-well plate. On the authors' methods: The immunoSEQ output contained only junctional sequences without quality scores, so filtering could not match that applied to full-length reads. To assign V/J genes and CDR3, sequences were annotated using PyIR, a Python wrapper for IgBLAST v1.9, with IMGT germline references. Reads with weak V/J assignments (E-value above 1e-6), missing CDR3, stop codons, out-of-frame junctions, or ambiguous translated residues were removed. V3J clonotypes were defined by identical inferred V gene, J gene, and CDR3 amino acid sequence. To compute the percentage overlap between repertoires, the number of shared unique clonotypes was divided by the size of the smaller repertoire. RTK rarefaction, the Chao1 estimator, and Recon v2.1 estimates of unobserved clonotypes were used to assess repertoire richness. Generation probabilities were computed with OLGA for all TCRbeta clonotypes obtained by the gDNA method from several donors. Not all clones reach the TCRdb copy of this immuneACCESS table, which keeps in-frame sequences only. Checked studies attribute under half of the gap to unresolved V genes and leave the rest unexplained. V and J calls and clone size are given by that table; D and trimming were obtained from the DNA. This sample comprises over 950,000 clones, 77% of them detected only once. More than 0.85% of the sample belongs to the ten largest clones.

Healthy HIV-negative adults with no recently reported acute infections or vaccinations were included as donors. Every donor was a Caucasian adult living in Nashville, Tennessee, USA. CD4+ T cells were enriched through magnetic negative selection, after which naive cells were positively selected on CD45RA and the remaining negative fraction served as the memory subset. Blood was obtained by leukapheresis, after which PBMCs were separated by Ficoll-Histopaque density gradient centrifugation and cryopreserved in liquid nitrogen vapor phase. Purity and quantity of every magnetically sorted T cell population were checked by analytical flow cytometry. Each sorted fraction had its genomic DNA isolated and then quantified by UV absorbance on a Nanodrop 2000c. These data are taken from a study of shared clonotypes between healthy human individuals (dated by TCRdb to the early 2020s). Study-level background: A couple of women and a few men aged 18 to 49 years were included in the cohort. To estimate repertoire size and how much clonotype sharing occurs between individuals, the study deeply sequenced the blood TCR repertoires of about five healthy adults. Leukapheresis yielded between about 0.94 and 9.5 billion PBMCs per donor. For each donor, CD4 naive and CD4 memory were each run on three plates, CD8 naive on two plates, and CD8 memory on one plate. To increase sequencing depth and limit assay-specific biases, different laboratories used diverse techniques to prepare libraries and sequence TCR repertoires. Study-level results and caveats: The small number of donors limited the genetic and exposure-history diversity represented. Across a few donors, 5% to 6% of naive CD4, roughly 3.5% of naive CD8, 2% to 2.5% of memory CD4, and roughly 0.41% of memory CD8 clonotypes were shared. Naive subsets generally had larger estimated clonotype richness than memory subsets. Rarefaction of sorted-subset datasets indicated incomplete sequencing despite the large sequencing depth. Pairwise subsampling indicated that sequencing depth was expected to affect the degree of clonotype sharing among donors. Sampling was limited to blood, and TCR repertoires in tissue likely differ from TCR repertoires in blood. Compared with non-shared clonotypes, the clonotypes found in all four sorted-subset donors had higher generation probabilities.

CDR3 length: 15 amino acids, cysteine to phenylalanine. Here the CDR3 DNA is all that survives: 45 bases in frame from base 1. V lost 6 bases and J lost 8 bases; the stretch between them is 22 bases long. Reading the germline V gene gives CDR1 MDHEN and CDR2 SYDVKM. The clonotype originates from a man aged 18 to 29 in good health. Some clones in this sample may be carry-over from other donors' samples. The chain is made from TRBV28 and TRBJ1-2, with the D gene not clear enough to name. The specimen sequenced was memory CD4+ T cells from PBMCs. The meaning of the sample's cell subset or site label: CD45RA-negative fraction. The CDR3 amino acid sequence is: CASRTPDFLGKGYTF. The nucleotide sequence reads TGTGCCAGCAGAACCCCCGACTTCCTAGGGAAAGGCTACACCTTC.